The present T cell receptor beta chain was sequenced within a study of graft-versus-host responses after intestinal transplantation. Co-plating was performed using roughly 200,000 CFSE-labeled responder cells and roughly 200,000 irradiated, violet-dye-labeled stimulator cells. Study conclusions and caveats: Researchers found GvH clones in recipient marrow, and some showed up first in ileum or blood.

The table came from immunoSEQ multiplex PCR; TCRdb's copy has only in-frame clones and leaves some out. The sample lists roughly 15,000 clones, 30% to 40% occurring once. The CDR3 is made up of 14 amino acids. V was trimmed by 3 bases and J by 3 bases, leaving 9 bases between them. This receptor was identified in a human patient who received an intestinal transplant. The chain employs TRBV23-1 and TRBJ1-5; the D is unclear. TRBV23-1 is filed as an ORF, its function uncertain. Sequencing was performed on alloreactive CD8+ T cells from a mixed lymphocyte reaction culture, taken before intestinal transplant. Regarding subset: CFSE-low proliferating T cells sorted from roughly 6-day pre-transplant mixed lymphocyte reaction (GvH or HvG direction). The CDR3 region has the DNA TGCGCCAGCAGTCACCCCGAAGACAATCAGCCCCAGCATTTT. This codes for CASSHPEDNQPQHF.